This T cell receptor (beta chain) was identified in a study of Ad26.COV2.S vaccination and SARS-CoV-2 variants. The wider study: Sample donor was a member of the COV1001 Ad26.COV2.S trial arm. Ad26.COV2.S given intramuscularly, once or twice 56 days apart.

Germline V CDR1 and CDR2: KGHSH, LQKENI. The CDR3 covers 15 residues. The ends were cut back, 6 bases at V and 0 bases at J, with 9 bases in the middle. Details on this clone: The antigen is undetermined.

Study conclusions and caveats: People who got the vaccine or the placebo had similar non-spike TCR breadth.

The protocol was immunoSEQ multiplex PCR, while the TCRdb copy is restricted to in-frame clones and leaves out a portion. The sample has hundreds of thousands of clones; roughly nine tenths are singletons. Treatment defined: around 19 received Ad26.COV2.S at low or high dose, single or two shots; five or six received placebo; per-sample allocation not given. Repertoires come from day 63 after the first vaccine or placebo injection. Here the sequenced sample was peripheral blood, taken in a trial of Ad26.COV2.S vaccine versus placebo. The V call is TRBV18, the J call TRBJ2-6; possibly TRBD2 for D (5 bases). The sequence derives from a person between 18 and 65 years old who received the Ad26.COV2.S COVID-19 vaccine or a placebo. CDR3 protein: CASSREGSGANVLTF. CDR3 DNA: TGTGCCAGCTCCCGAGAGGGCTCTGGGGCCAACGTCCTGACTTTC.